This T cell receptor (beta chain) was sequenced for a study of Ad26.COV2.S vaccination and SARS-CoV-2 variants. As for treatment: over 15 received Ad26.COV2.S at low or high dose, single or two shots; several received placebo; per-sample allocation not given. Sampling was performed 63 days after the first vaccine or placebo injection. Produced via immunoSEQ multiplex PCR; TCRdb's table is partial and in-frame only. Of about 680,000 clones detected, around 92% appear once; the ten largest clones hold 1.5%. General study findings and limits: Non-spike TCR breadth did not differ much between vaccine and placebo recipients.

CDR3 length: 16 residues. The junction had 6 bases not matched to a gene; V was cut back by 3 bases and J by 1 base. Germline V gene data show CDR1 as LGHDT and CDR2 as YNNKEL (reference sequence). With respect to this clone: The antigen is not known.

The source material was peripheral blood, sampled in a trial of Ad26.COV2.S vaccine versus placebo. The source of this sequence is a person between 18 and 65 years old who received the Ad26.COV2.S COVID-19 vaccine or a placebo. J is TRBJ2-5 and V is TRBV3-1 (or the pseudogene TRBV3-2); the match to TRBD2 covers 9 bases. The CDR3 DNA sequence: TGTGCCAGCAGCCATGGGAAAGCGGGAGGCCAAGAGACCCAGTACTTC. Translated, it gives CASSHGKAGGQETQYF.